The sequence of this TCR beta chain was determined in a study of shared clonotypes between healthy human individuals. The CDR3 has 13 residues. Germline-derived CDR1 and CDR2 are MNHGY and SVAAGI. The protocol was immunoSEQ multiplex PCR, while the TCRdb copy is restricted to in-frame clones and leaves out a portion. The sample consists of roughly 640,000 clones, roughly 97% of them appearing once. The source of this sequence is a woman aged 25 to 39 in good health. The sequencing input was naive CD4+ T cells sorted from blood. Regarding subset: CD45RA+ positively selected. The chain carries TRBV6-9 and TRBJ2-5, with D possibly being TRBD2 (5 bases). The better agreement between TRBJ2-7 and the DNA end casts doubt on the J call. The DNA for the CDR3 is TGTGCCAGCAAGGGCGGGCGCACCTACGAGCAGTACTTC. Translating gives CASKGGRTYEQYF.